This T cell receptor (beta chain) was sequenced in a study of tumor-infiltrating lymphocytes in primary liver carcinoma. Study at large: The patient group consisted of men and women aged 30 to 69 years. Sequenced samples came back with roughly 3.65 to 7.5 million productive TCRbeta reads, and the counts looked alike across tissue types.

Regarding this clonotype: Its antigen is not known. No conserved phenylalanine or tryptophan ends this CDR3, so it is likely a read error.

The study's findings and limits: Overlap between tumor regions exceeded overlap of tumor with adjacent tissue or blood.

The source material, about 19-30 mg of unsorted bulk tissue, was used to co-extract RNA and DNA. Every single tumor sample held over 85% viable tumor cells. The CDR3 length is 15 residues. Germline CDR1 and CDR2: LGHNA and YNFKEQ. Losses at the gene ends were 0 bases for V and 4 bases for J; bases not matched to a gene: 5. With around 500 ng total RNA as template and a constant-region primer, TCR beta cDNA was made. Libraries for TCR beta were built through three nested multiplex PCR rounds, which together made up a slightly modified ARM-PCR procedure. Researchers ran the first two PCR rounds for roughly 10 cycles each with TRBV1-TRBV30 forward primers and a C-beta reverse primer. TCRdb redid the calling of the multiplex PCR reads with MiXCR, one entry per CDR3 protein. The table includes 100,000 to 120,000 distinct CDR3 sequences, 82% detected once.

The sample consisted of liver tumor tissue from sampling region 3. Indicated subset: tumor region T3, left-lateral pole. The V and J genes are TRBV4-2 and TRBJ2-7; 8 positions agree with TRBD2. The TCR originated in a man in his forties with primary liver carcinoma and hepatitis B virus infection. The CDR3 nucleotides read TGTGCCAGCAGCCAAGAACTAGCGGTTGTTTACGAGCAGTACATC. This translates into CASSQELAVVYEQYI.